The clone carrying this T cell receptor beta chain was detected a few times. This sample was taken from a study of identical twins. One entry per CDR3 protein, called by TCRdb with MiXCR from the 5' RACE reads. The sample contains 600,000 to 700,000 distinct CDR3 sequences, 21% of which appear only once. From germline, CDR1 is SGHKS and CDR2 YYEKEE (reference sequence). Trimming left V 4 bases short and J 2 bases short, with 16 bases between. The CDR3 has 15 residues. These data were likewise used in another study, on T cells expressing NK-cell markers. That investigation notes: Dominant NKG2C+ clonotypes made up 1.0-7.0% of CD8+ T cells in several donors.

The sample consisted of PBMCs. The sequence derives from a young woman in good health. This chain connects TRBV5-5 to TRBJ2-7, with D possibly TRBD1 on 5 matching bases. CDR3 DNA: TGTGCCAGCAGCACCCCTAAGGGGATAACCTACGAGCAGTACTTC. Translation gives CASSTPKGITYEQYF. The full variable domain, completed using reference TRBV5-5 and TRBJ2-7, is DAGVTQSPTHLIKTRGQQVTLRCSPISGHKSVSWYQQVLGQGPQFIFQYYEKEERGRGNFPDRFSARQFPNYSSELNVNALLLGDSALYLCASSTPKGITYEQYFGPGTRLTVT.